The clone carrying this T cell receptor (beta chain) is a singleton in its sample. Its antigen remains unidentified. This entry comes from a study of OX40 agonist ivuxolimab in advanced cancers. Study-level background: Patients in the trial were receiving intravenous ivuxolimab every 2 weeks, at doses of 0.01 to 10 mg/kg. Regarding the study as a whole: Antigen targets of the expanded peripheral T cells went undetermined.

The V and J ends lost 2 bases and 4 bases respectively, with 5 bases between them. The length of the CDR3 is 13 residues. Germline lookup yields CDR1 MNHEY and CDR2 SVGAGI. Clones were sequenced by immunoSEQ multiplex PCR, and TCRdb holds only the in-frame ones, with some missing. The table has some 110,000 clones, 93% seen once. This chain connects TRBV6-5 to TRBJ1-4; D not resolved. The source was CD4+ or CD8+ T cells sorted from blood, collected in a trial of the OX40 agonist ivuxolimab. The TCR was taken from an adult with an advanced solid tumor such as melanoma, head and neck, liver or kidney cancer. Written as DNA, the CDR3 is TGTGCCAGCAGTTACAGGAATAATGAAAAACTGTTTTTT. Translated, it gives CASSYRNNEKLFF.